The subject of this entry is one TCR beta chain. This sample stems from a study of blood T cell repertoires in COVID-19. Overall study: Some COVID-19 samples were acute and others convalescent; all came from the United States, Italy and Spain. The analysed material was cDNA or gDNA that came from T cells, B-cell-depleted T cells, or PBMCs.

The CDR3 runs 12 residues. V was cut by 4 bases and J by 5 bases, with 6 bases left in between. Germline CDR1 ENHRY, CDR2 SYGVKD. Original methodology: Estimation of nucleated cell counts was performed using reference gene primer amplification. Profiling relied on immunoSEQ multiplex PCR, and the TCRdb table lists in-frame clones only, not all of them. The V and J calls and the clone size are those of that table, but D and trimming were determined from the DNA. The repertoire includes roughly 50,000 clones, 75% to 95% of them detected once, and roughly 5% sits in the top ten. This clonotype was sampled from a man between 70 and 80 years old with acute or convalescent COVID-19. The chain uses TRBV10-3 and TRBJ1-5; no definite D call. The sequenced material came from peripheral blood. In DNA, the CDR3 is TGTGCCATCAGTGGCCCGGATCAGCCCCAGCATTTT. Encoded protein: CAISGPDQPQHF.